These 9 T cell receptor beta chains share one sample of origin, sequenced in a study of blood T cell repertoires in COVID-19. The protocol was immunoSEQ multiplex PCR, while the TCRdb copy is restricted to in-frame clones and leaves out a portion. The data hold around 150,000 clones, with 70% to 90% observed a single time. Sequenced material: peripheral blood. The receptors stem from a woman aged 60-75 years with COVID-19, enrolled during active disease.

The genes are TRBV5-1 and TRBJ1-1; D gene unclear. The CDR3 has 15 residues. The V end lost 3 bases, the J end lost 1 base, and 13 bases lay between the germline ends. Germline-derived CDR1 and CDR2 are SGHRS and YFSETQ. In DNA, the CDR3 is TGCGCCAGCAGCTCTGGATGGTCGGGGAACACTGAAGCTTTCTTT. Translated, it gives CASSSGWSGNTEAFF.

This clone was seen only once. The chain carries TRBV18 and TRBJ1-1; D remains unclear. Germline values: CDR1 KGHSH, CDR2 LQKENI. The V end lost 3 bases, the J end lost 0 bases, and 5 bases lay between the germline ends. The CDR3 runs to 13 residues. DNA for the CDR3: TGTGCCAGCTCACCGACACTGAACACTGAAGCTTTCTTT. Protein: CASSPTLNTEAFF.

The genes are TRBV3-1 (or the pseudogene TRBV3-2) and TRBJ1-5; maybe TRBD1 (6 bases). Germline lookup yields CDR1 LGHDT and CDR2 YNNKEL (reference sequence). Trimming left V 0 bases short and J 4 bases short, with 10 bases between. The CDR3 contains 15 residues. The CDR3 here is CASSQEPTGNQPQHF. CDR3 bases: TGTGCCAGCAGCCAAGAACCTACAGGGAATCAGCCCCAGCATTTT.

CDR3 bases: TGTGCCAGCAGCGTAGACGGGGGACTTAATTCACCCCTCCACTTT. Residues: CASSVDGGLNSPLHF. The chain couples TRBV9 to TRBJ1-6, with D possibly being TRBD1 (5 bases). V was clipped by 0 bases and J by 6 bases, with 10 bases between them. The CDR3 contains 15 residues. Germline V CDR1 and CDR2: SGDLS, YYNGEE.

The V call is TRBV24-1, the J call TRBJ1-4; the D gene is possibly TRBD1 (5 bases). There are 18 residues in the CDR3. CDR1 is KGHDR, CDR2 SFDVKD, per germline. Trimming pared 7 bases from V and 0 bases from J, leaving 20 bases between. The CDR3 DNA reads as TGTGCCACCAGGGCAGGGAAGGATAGTCAAGCAACTAATGAAAAACTGTTTTTT. Residues: CATRAGKDSQATNEKLFF.

This chain links TRBV9 with TRBJ1-2; D is ambiguous. The CDR3 has 15 amino acids. Trimming cost V 0 bases and J 3 bases, with 12 bases left between them. Per germline, CDR1 SGDLS and CDR2 YYNGEE. In nucleotides, the CDR3 is TGTGCCAGCAGCGTAGGTTGGCAGGCCCACTATGGCTACACCTTC. Amino acids: CASSVGWQAHYGYTF.

The chain joins TRBV21-1 to TRBJ1-3; TRBD1 is the table's D call, not checked against the DNA. TRBV21-1 is given as a pseudogene. CDR3 size: 15 residues. The CDR3 nucleotides read TGTGCCAGCAGCAAAGGGGACAGCTCTGGAAACACCATATATTTT. It yields the protein CASSKGDSSGNTIYF.

This clone was detected once. V usage is TRBV10-3 and J usage is TRBJ1-1, with TRBD1 matching 7 bases. The CDR3 spans 12 residues. The ends lost 7 bases at V and 7 bases at J; junction bases unmatched: 6. Germline assignment: CDR1 ENHRY and CDR2 SYGVKD. In DNA, the CDR3 is TGTGCCATCAAACAGGGGAGTGGTGAAGCTTTCTTT. Protein product: CAIKQGSGEAFF.

V and J are TRBV6-5 and TRBJ1-1, with TRBD1 matching over 9 bases. CDR1 and CDR2 from the germline V gene are MNHEY and SVGAGI. The CDR3 loop spans 14 amino acids. V was pared by 7 bases and J by 4 bases, with 7 bases of the junction left unmatched. CDR3 nucleotide sequence: TGTGCCAGCACCCTACAGGGGGCGCGCACTGAAGCTTTCTTT. Protein product: CASTLQGARTEAFF.